This TCR beta chain was sequenced for a study of blood T cell repertoires in COVID-19. V was cut by 3 bases and J by 6 bases, with 12 bases left in between. The CDR3 sequence is 14 residues long. Germline V lookup: CDR1 SGHTA, CDR2 FQGNSA. How the authors handled the data: Cell counts per sample came from amplifying reference gene primers. TCRdb keeps only in-frame clones here, not all; method: immunoSEQ multiplex PCR. The D gene and trimming were derived from the DNA, and the V and J assignments and clone size from that table. The sample lists some 140,000 clones, 65% to 80% occurring once. The sequence was obtained from a man between 60 and 75 years old with acute or convalescent COVID-19. This chain joins TRBV7-2 and TRBJ2-1; D is unresolved. Sequenced: peripheral blood. The DNA of the CDR3 is TGTGCCAGCAGCTTCTATGCGCCTCCCAATGAGCAGTTCTTC. The encoded protein is CASSFYAPPNEQFF. Full variable domain (missing parts from reference TRBV7-2 and TRBJ2-1): GAGVSQSPSNKVTEKGKDVELRCDPISGHTALYWYRQSLGQGLEFLIYFQGNSAPDKSGLPSDRFSAERTGGSVSTLTIQRTQQEDSAVYLCASSFYAPPNEQFFGPGTRLTVL.